This TCR beta chain was identified in a study of T cell responses to AZD1222 COVID-19 vaccine. The study's findings and limits: Among the donors, most were white British and more were female, and clonal diversity was possibly underestimated. Only a handful of AZD1222 recipients, more than 5 in all, had baseline seropositivity. Spike-specific TCR breadth rose after two AZD1222 doses, and depth rose as well.

As to this clone: Its antigen is still unknown.

TCRdb's table, derived via immunoSEQ multiplex PCR, lists solely in-frame clones and lacks some. Of 75,000 to 95,000 clones detected, around 90% appear once; the ten largest clones hold roughly 6.8%. Germline V lookup: CDR1 GTSNPN, CDR2 SVGIG (reference sequence). This CDR3 spans 13 amino acids. The sequence was collected from an adult in good health. The sequences come from peripheral blood, collected on day 0 of MenACWY control vaccination. V gene TRBV30 combines with J gene TRBJ2-3; D remains ambiguous. In nucleotides, the CDR3 is TGTGCTATGTTACGGAGCCCCACAGATACGCAGTATTTT. Translated, it gives CAMLRSPTDTQYF.